Sequencing of this T cell receptor (beta chain) was carried out in a study of identical twins' blood T cells. Study background: Around 50 million reads covered about six alpha-chain and about six beta-chain libraries.

TCRdb recomputed calls from the 5' RACE reads with MiXCR, one row per CDR3 protein. The sample holds a few hundred thousand distinct CDR3 sequences, roughly 30% seen once. Points from the study as a whole: Abundant TCRbeta CDR3s overlapped more between twins than with unrelated donors.

Reared together, all three twin pairs probably met the same infectious agents and vaccines. The trim removed 5 bases at V and 5 bases at J, leaving 8 bases unmatched. CDR3 length: 14 amino acids. Germline CDR1 SEHNR, CDR2 FQNEAQ (reference sequence). In regard to this clonotype: Its antigen remains unidentified.

This receptor was identified in a woman aged 18-55 years in good health. V usage is TRBV7-9 and J usage is TRBJ2-7, with TRBD1 identical over 8 bases. Sequencing was done on a sample of PBMCs. CDR3 sequence reads: CASSRQGARNEQYF. The CDR3 DNA reads TGTGCCAGCAGCCGTCAGGGGGCGCGGAACGAGCAGTACTTC.